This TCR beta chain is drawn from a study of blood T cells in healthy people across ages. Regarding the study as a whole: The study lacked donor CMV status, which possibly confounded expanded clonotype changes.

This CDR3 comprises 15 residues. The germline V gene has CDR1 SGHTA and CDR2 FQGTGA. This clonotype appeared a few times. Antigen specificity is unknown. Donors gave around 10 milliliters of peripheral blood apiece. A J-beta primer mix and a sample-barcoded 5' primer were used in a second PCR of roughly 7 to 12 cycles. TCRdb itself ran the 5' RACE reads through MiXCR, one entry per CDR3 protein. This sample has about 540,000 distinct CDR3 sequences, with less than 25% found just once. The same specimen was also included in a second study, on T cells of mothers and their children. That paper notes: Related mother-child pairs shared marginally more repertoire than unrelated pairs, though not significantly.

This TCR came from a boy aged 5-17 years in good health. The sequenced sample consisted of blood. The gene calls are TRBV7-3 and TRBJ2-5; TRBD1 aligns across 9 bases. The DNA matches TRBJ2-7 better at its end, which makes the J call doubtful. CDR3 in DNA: TGTGCCAGCAGTCCGGACCGGGACAGGGTTAACGAGCAGTACTTC. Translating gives CASSPDRDRVNEQYF.